Listed here are 25 T cell receptor beta chains from one sample, sequenced in a study of PD-L1 blockade in urothelial cancer. Time point described: peripheral blood 6 weeks after treatment start. Measured with immunoSEQ multiplex PCR; TCRdb has only the in-frame clones, and not every one. The sample includes 100,000 to 150,000 clones, around 86% of them seen just once. The sequences come from PBMCs, collected around atezolizumab (anti-PD-L1) treatment. Receptors were obtained from a man between 45 and 60 years old with urothelial cancer.

The rearrangement joins TRBV18 to TRBJ2-1, with TRBD2 identical over 7 bases. Germline CDR1 reads KGHSH; CDR2 reads LQKENI. The CDR3 sequence is 15 residues long. The junction had 3 bases not matched to a gene; V was cut back by 1 base and J by 3 bases. The CDR3 DNA follows: TGTGCCAGCTCACCACTGGCGGGGGACTACAATGAGCAGTTCTTC. Translating gives CASSPLAGDYNEQFF.

The rearrangement uses TRBV28 and TRBJ2-7; D is uncertain. Trimming cost V 5 bases and J 2 bases, with 7 bases left between them. The CDR3 consists of 12 residues. The germline V gene encodes CDR1 MDHEN and CDR2 SYDVKM. In DNA, the CDR3 is TGTGCCAGCAGTCCCCCTGCCTACGAGCAGTACTTC. Translation: CASSPPAYEQYF.

This chain joins TRBV5-7 and TRBJ2-7; TRBD2 matches at 10 bases. TRBV5-7 is labeled an ORF, and its function is uncertain. The CDR3 is made up of 13 amino acids. V trimming: 4 bases; J trimming: 6 bases; junction bases outside the gene matches: 4. In DNA, the CDR3 is TGTGCCAGCAGCCCTGGGACTAGCGTCGAGCAGTACTTC. It yields the protein CASSPGTSVEQYF.

In its sample, this clone was seen a few times. The chain uses TRBV21-1 and TRBJ2-7; the table assigns TRBD1, which was not confirmed against the DNA. TRBV21-1 constitutes a pseudogene. The CDR3 is made up of 17 amino acids. CDR3 sequence: CASSKNTFGTESYEQYF. The CDR3 nucleotides are TGTGCCAGCAGCAAGAATACCTTCGGGACAGAATCCTACGAGCAGTACTTC.

V and J are TRBV7-9 and TRBJ1-1, with 10 bases lining up with TRBD1. The CDR3 sequence is 14 residues long. CDR1 is SEHNR and CDR2 is FQNEAQ in the germline V gene (reference sequence). Trimming at V came to 2 bases and at J to 5 bases, leaving 2 bases not matched to a gene. The CDR3 sequence is CASSLRTGGTEAFF. The CDR3, as DNA: TGTGCCAGCAGCTTAAGGACAGGGGGTACTGAAGCTTTCTTT.

The J gene is TRBJ2-1, the V gene TRBV7-6; 11 bases map to TRBD2. The CDR3 has 16 residues. The V gene end was trimmed by 4 bases and the J gene end by 5 bases; junction bases not matched to a gene: 7. Germline CDR1 is SGHVS and CDR2 is FNYEAQ. CDR3 region: CASSSRGLAENNEQFF. DNA for the CDR3: TGTGCCAGCAGCTCTAGGGGACTAGCGGAAAACAATGAGCAGTTCTTC.

The genes are TRBV28 and TRBJ2-3; 10 positions match TRBD1. This CDR3 contains 16 residues. The ends lost 6 bases at V and 2 bases at J; junction bases unmatched: 8. Germline CDR1 MDHEN, CDR2 SYDVKM. The CDR3 coding sequence is TGTGCCAGCAGCGCCGGAGGGACAGGGGACACAGATACGCAGTATTTT. Translation: CASSAGGTGDTDTQYF.

This clone was counted once. The chain uses TRBV2 and TRBJ1-4, with D hard to call. CDR1 is SNHLY and CDR2 is FYNNEI in the germline V gene. This CDR3 region has 13 residues. Trimming took off 8 bases at V and 8 bases at J, with 15 bases between the two ends. The CDR3 DNA reads TGTGCCAGCTTACTAACGAGGGCGGAAAAACTGTTTTTT. Protein: CASLLTRAEKLFF.

This clone was observed a handful of times. This chain uses TRBV7-9 with TRBJ2-2, with 9 bases identical to TRBD2. V lost 6 bases, J lost 7 bases, and 6 bases stayed unmatched. This CDR3 spans 14 amino acids. From germline, CDR1 is SEHNR and CDR2 FQNEAQ (reference sequence). This CDR3 reads CASRWTSESGELFF. Here the CDR3 DNA reads TGTGCCAGCAGGTGGACTAGCGAGAGCGGGGAGCTGTTTTTT.

The chain is built from TRBV15 and TRBJ1-5; tentative D call: TRBD1 (5 bases). The CDR3 loop spans 14 amino acids. Per germline, CDR1 LNHNV and CDR2 YYDKDF (reference sequence). V lost 0 bases and J 4 bases, leaving 7 bases between the germline ends. In nucleotides, the CDR3 is TGTGCCACCAGCAGAGATCCAGGGAATCAGCCCCAGCATTTT. Its translation is CATSRDPGNQPQHF.

This clone appeared a single time. The genes are TRBV5-1 and TRBJ2-7; 7 nucleotides agree with TRBD2. CDR1 and CDR2 from the germline V gene are SGHRS and YFSETQ. The CDR3 spans 14 residues. Unmatched junction bases numbered 10, after V lost 7 bases and J lost 3 bases. The CDR3 DNA sequence: TGCGCCAGCGGACCGACTAGCAGCAACTACGAGCAGTACTTC. Translation gives CASGPTSSNYEQYF.

The rearrangement uses TRBV14 and TRBJ1-6; 7 bases agree with TRBD1. Germline lookup yields CDR1 SGHDN and CDR2 FVKESK. The CDR3 is 13 residues long. Trimming took 8 bases from V and 4 from J; bases not matched to a gene: 2. CDR3 coding DNA: TGTGCCAGCCGGGGACAGTATAATTCACCCCTCCACTTT. It translates to CASRGQYNSPLHF.

The V call is TRBV6-6, the J call TRBJ2-5; TRBD1 is a possible D gene (7 bases). Germline V gene lookup returns CDR1 MNHNY and CDR2 SVGAGI (reference sequence). This CDR3 comprises 14 residues. V was pared by 6 bases and J by 5 bases, with 16 bases between. For the CDR3, the DNA is TGTGCCAGCAGGGAGACAGGGAGCGGGGAGACCCAGTACTTC. This codes for CASRETGSGETQYF.

The J gene is TRBJ1-1, the V gene TRBV11-3; no clear D. This CDR3 has 13 amino acids. Trimming pared 5 bases from V and 2 bases from J, leaving 9 bases between. Germline V CDR1 and CDR2: SGHNT, YENEEA. The CDR3 sequence: CASSRQSNTEAFF. CDR3 nucleotide sequence: TGTGCCAGCAGCCGACAATCCAACACTGAAGCTTTCTTT. The entire variable domain, with the rest obtained from reference TRBV11-3 and TRBJ1-1, is as follows: EAGVVQSPRYKIIEKKQPVAFWCNPISGHNTLYWYLQNLGQGPELLIRYENEEAVDDSQLPKDRFSAERLKGVDSTLKIQPAELGDSAVYLCASSRQSNTEAFFGQGTRLTVV.

This clone appeared a few times. J is TRBJ1-4 and V is TRBV6-1; 7 nucleotides agree with TRBD1. V was clipped by 3 bases and J by 8 bases; unmatched bases: 3. From germline, CDR1 is MNHNS and CDR2 SASEGT. The CDR3 consists of 13 residues. CDR3 residues: CASSDRGDEKLFF. In DNA form, the CDR3 reads TGTGCCAGCAGTGACAGGGGGGACGAAAAACTGTTTTTT.

This chain links TRBV28 with TRBJ2-5; the D gene is possibly TRBD2 (5 bases). The CDR3 consists of 14 residues. Germline V gene lookup returns CDR1 MDHEN and CDR2 SYDVKM. V was cut by 3 bases and J by 7 bases, with 15 bases left in between. The CDR3 loop reads CASSFPGGGVTQYF. The CDR3 DNA follows: TGTGCCAGCAGTTTTCCAGGAGGTGGCGTGACCCAGTACTTC.

This clone has just a few counts. The chain joins TRBV19 to TRBJ1-1; D perhaps matches TRBD1 (5 bases). Per the germline V gene, CDR1 is LNHDA and CDR2 is SQIVND (reference sequence). Trimming removed 7 bases at V and 2 bases at J, with 14 bases between. The CDR3 has 14 residues. In DNA form, the CDR3 reads TGTGCCAGTACCTTGGGAAGGGGAAACACTGAAGCTTTCTTT. Translation gives CASTLGRGNTEAFF.

This chain links TRBV15 with TRBJ1-1; D uncertain. The CDR3 runs 13 residues. Germline-derived CDR1 and CDR2 are LNHNV and YYDKDF (reference sequence). V lost 1 base, J lost 8 bases, and 11 bases lay in between. CDR3 sequence: CATSRASVPEAFF. As DNA, the CDR3 is TGTGCCACCAGCAGAGCGAGTGTCCCCGAAGCTTTCTTT.

This rearrangement joins TRBV29-1 to TRBJ1-1; 11 nucleotides align to TRBD1. CDR1 and CDR2 from the germline V gene are SQVTM and ANQGSEA. V dropped 3 bases and J dropped 2; count of bases not matched to a gene: 2. This CDR3 is 14 amino acids long. The CDR3 protein is CSVEDRGQNTEAFF. In DNA form, the CDR3 reads TGCAGCGTTGAGGACAGGGGGCAAAACACTGAAGCTTTCTTT.

This clone was picked up many times. The V and J genes are TRBV19 and TRBJ2-3, with 10 bases matching TRBD2. The CDR3 contains 18 residues. J gave up 0 bases and V 5 bases, and 11 bases lay outside the gene matches. In germline, CDR1 is LNHDA, CDR2 SQIVND (reference sequence). CDR3 region: CASSSSSGSASSTDTQYF. CDR3 DNA: TGTGCCAGTAGTTCCTCTAGCGGGAGTGCCTCTAGCACAGATACGCAGTATTTT.

The genes are TRBV7-8 and TRBJ2-2; 10 nucleotides align to TRBD1. The CDR3 totals 14 residues. The germline V gene has CDR1 SGHVS and CDR2 FQNEAQ. The J segment lost 5 bases and the V segment lost 7 bases, leaving 4 bases of the junction unmatched. CDR3 amino acids: CASTRTGGTGELFF. The CDR3 DNA is TGTGCCAGCACCCGGACAGGGGGGACCGGGGAGCTGTTTTTT.

The chain has TRBV5-1 and TRBJ1-1; the D gene is possibly TRBD1 (5 bases). The CDR3 is 14 residues long. Trimming left V 2 bases short and J 2 bases short, with 10 bases between. In germline, CDR1 is SGHRS, CDR2 YFSETQ. The CDR3 region is CASSFDRKNTEAFF. The CDR3 DNA reads TGCGCCAGCAGCTTCGACAGAAAAAACACTGAAGCTTTCTTT.

This clone was counted once. The genes are TRBV6-5 and TRBJ2-1; TRBD2 is a possible D gene (6 bases). The V end lost 3 bases, the J end lost 9 bases, and 9 bases lay between the germline ends. The CDR3 has 12 residues. Germline lookup yields CDR1 MNHEY and CDR2 SVGAGI. The CDR3 region is CASSYEAGEQFF. CDR3 sequence (DNA): TGTGCCAGCAGTTATGAAGCGGGTGAGCAGTTCTTC.

Here the CDR3 DNA reads TGTGCCAGTAACCGACAGGGACCCGCGGGCACCGGGGAGCTGTTTTTT. Protein: CASNRQGPAGTGELFF. The gene calls are TRBV19 and TRBJ2-2; 7 bases match TRBD1. CDR3 length equals 16 residues. The germline CDR1 and CDR2 sequences are LNHDA and SQIVND (reference sequence). The V gene end was trimmed by 7 bases and the J gene end by 4 bases; junction bases not matched to a gene: 12.

This clone has just one count. This rearrangement joins TRBV7-2 to TRBJ2-5, with 7 nucleotides matching TRBD2. With V trimmed by 0 bases and J by 3 bases, 1 base remained unmatched. CDR1 SGHTA and CDR2 FQGNSA come from the germline V gene. The CDR3 loop spans 14 amino acids. The CDR3 nucleotides read TGTGCCAGCAGCTTAGCCGGGAGGAAAGAGACCCAGTACTTC. Translating gives CASSLAGRKETQYF.